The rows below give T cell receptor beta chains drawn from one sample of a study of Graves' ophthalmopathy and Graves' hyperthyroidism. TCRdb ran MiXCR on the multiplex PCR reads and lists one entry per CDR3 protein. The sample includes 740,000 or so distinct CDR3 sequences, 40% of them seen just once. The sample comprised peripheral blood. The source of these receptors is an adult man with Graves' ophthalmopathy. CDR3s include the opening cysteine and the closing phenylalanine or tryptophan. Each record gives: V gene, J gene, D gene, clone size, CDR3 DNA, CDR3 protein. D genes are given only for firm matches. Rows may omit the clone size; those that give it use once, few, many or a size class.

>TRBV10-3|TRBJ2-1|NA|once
TGTGCCATCAGTGAGTCGGCAGGCCTAAATGAGCAGTTCTTC
CAISESAGLNEQFF
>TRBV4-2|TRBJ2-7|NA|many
TGTGCCAGCAGCAGCAGGGATCGTGGCACCTACGAGCAGTACTTC
CASSSRDRGTYEQYF
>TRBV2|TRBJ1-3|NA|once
TGTGCCAGCAGTGAAATGAGGGCTTGGCCTGGAAACACCATATATTTT
CASSEMRAWPGNTIYF
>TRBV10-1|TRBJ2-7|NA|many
TGCGCCAGCAGTGAGGCCAGGTACCCCTACGAGCAGTACTTC
CASSEARYPYEQYF
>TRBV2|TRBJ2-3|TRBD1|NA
TGTGCCAGCAGAGTAGACAGGGGAATCGCAGATACGCAGTATTTT
CASRVDRGIADTQYF
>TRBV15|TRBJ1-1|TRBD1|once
TGTGCCACCACTCCCGGGACAGGGGTCACTGAAGCTTTCTTT
CATTPGTGVTEAFF
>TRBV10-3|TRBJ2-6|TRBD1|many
TGTGCCATCAGTGCCCGGACAGGGGACCTCTCTGGGGCCAACGTCCTGACTTTC
CAISARTGDLSGANVLTF
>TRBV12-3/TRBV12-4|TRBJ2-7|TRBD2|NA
TGTGCCAGCAGTCGATCCCTAGCGGGAAGGTACGAGCAGTACTTC
CASSRSLAGRYEQYF
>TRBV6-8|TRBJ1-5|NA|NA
TGTGCCAGCAGACCCCGACAGTTCCCCCAGCATTTT
CASRPRQFPQHF
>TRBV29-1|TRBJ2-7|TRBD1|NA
TGCAGCGTCGCGGGACAGGGGGCGAACGAGCAGTACTTC
CSVAGQGANEQYF
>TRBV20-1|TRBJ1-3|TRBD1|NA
TGCAGTGCTAGAGGCAGGACAGGGGGAGGAAACACCATATATTTT
CSARGRTGGGNTIYF
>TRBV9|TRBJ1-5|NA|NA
TGTGCCAGCAGCCCCGATTTGGGGAGCAATCAGCCCCAGCATTTT
CASSPDLGSNQPQHF
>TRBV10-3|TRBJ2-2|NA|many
TGTGCCATCAGTGAGTCAACGACGAACACCGGGGAGCTGTTTTTT
CAISESTTNTGELFF
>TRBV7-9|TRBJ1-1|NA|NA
TGTGCCAGCAGCCGGGGTTCAGGGGTGAACACTGAAGCTTTCTTT
CASSRGSGVNTEAFF
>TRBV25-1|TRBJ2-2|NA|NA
TGTGCCAGCAGCTTGGGGCCCGCAGGGCGGCTCACCGGGGAGCTGTTTTTT
CASSLGPAGRLTGELFF
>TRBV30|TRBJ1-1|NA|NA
TGTGCCTGGAGCTCGTCCTTGGGAAGCACTGAAGCTTTCTTT
CAWSSSLGSTEAFF
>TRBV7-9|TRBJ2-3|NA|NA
TGTGCCAGCAGCCCCATAGAAGATACGCAGTATTTT
CASSPIEDTQYF
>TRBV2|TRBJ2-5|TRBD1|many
TGTGCCAGCAGGAACACAGGGGGAGAGACCCAGTACTTC
CASRNTGGETQYF
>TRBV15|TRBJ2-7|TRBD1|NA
TGTGCCACCAGCCCCGAAGAGGGGACAGGGGATTACGAGCAGTACTTC
CATSPEEGTGDYEQYF
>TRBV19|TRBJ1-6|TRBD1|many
TGTGCCAGTAGGGACAGGGGAGGCTCACCCCTCCACTTT
CASRDRGGSPLHF
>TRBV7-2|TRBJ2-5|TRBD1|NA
TGTGCCAGCAGACCCCCGCGACAGGGATTGGCCGGGGAGACCCAGTACTTC
CASRPPRQGLAGETQYF
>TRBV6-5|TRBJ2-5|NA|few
TGTGCCAGCAGTGAAGCAGAAGGACCTCCCCAAGAGACCCAGTACTTC
CASSEAEGPPQETQYF
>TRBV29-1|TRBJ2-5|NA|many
TGCAGCGTTGAATTAGGAAGAGTAGAGACCCAGTACTTC
CSVELGRVETQYF
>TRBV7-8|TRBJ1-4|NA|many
TGTGCCAGCAGCAAGGGACACGATGAAAAACTGTTTTTT
CASSKGHDEKLFF
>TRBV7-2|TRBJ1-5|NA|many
TGTGCCAGCAGCTTAGTCAGTGCAGGCCAGCCCCAGCATTTT
CASSLVSAGQPQHF